This T cell receptor beta chain was recovered during a study of identifying expanded T cells in peripheral blood. Overall study findings and caveats: Over two and four weeks, about 15 and 18 clones changed, versus around 1.3 between replicates. Variance in clone template counts between approximately 2-week samples significantly increased with total template count across all healthy donors.

No infections or other immune events were documented during collection. Profiling relied on immunoSEQ multiplex PCR, and the TCRdb table lists in-frame clones only, not all of them. There are under 70,000 clones in the sample; about 89% occur only once, and approximately 4.5% lies in the top ten. The CDR3 has 13 residues. V was pared by 2 bases and J by 4 bases, with 11 bases between. Germline V lookup: CDR1 GTSNPN, CDR2 SVGIG (reference sequence). About this clone itself: Its antigen remains unknown.

This clonotype was sampled from a person aged 18 to 69 in good health. This chain connects TRBV30 to TRBJ2-5, with TRBD1 as a possible D gene (6 bases). Sequenced: blood. The CDR3 nucleotides read TGTGCCTGGAGTCTCAGGGGTGCAGAGACCCAGTACTTC. It is translated as CAWSLRGAETQYF.